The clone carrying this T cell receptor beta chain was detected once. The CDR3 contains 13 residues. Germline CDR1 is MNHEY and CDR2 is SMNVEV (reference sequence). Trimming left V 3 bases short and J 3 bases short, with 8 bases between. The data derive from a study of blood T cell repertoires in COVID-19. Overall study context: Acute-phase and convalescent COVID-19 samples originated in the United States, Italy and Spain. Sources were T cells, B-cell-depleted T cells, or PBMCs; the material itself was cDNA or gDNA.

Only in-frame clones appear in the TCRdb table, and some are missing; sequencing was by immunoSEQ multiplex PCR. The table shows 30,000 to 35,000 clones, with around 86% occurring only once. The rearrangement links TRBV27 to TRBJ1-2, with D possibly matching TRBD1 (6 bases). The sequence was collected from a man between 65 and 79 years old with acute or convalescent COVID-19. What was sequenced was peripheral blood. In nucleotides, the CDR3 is TGTGCCAGCAGTTTGCAGGGGTACTATGGCTACACCTTC. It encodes CASSLQGYYGYTF.